Presented here are 10 T cell receptor beta chains from one specimen sequenced in a study of cytomegalovirus exposure and HLA in healthy donors. This table comes from immunoSEQ multiplex PCR, and its TCRdb copy is limited to in-frame clones, with some not included. The sample lists some 130,000 clones; around 80% were seen once. The material sequenced was PBMCs. Receptor source: a man aged 25-45 years in good health and CMV-seropositive.

This clone was seen a few times. The chain employs TRBV5-6 and TRBJ1-2, with TRBD1 identical over 10 bases. J lost 4 bases, V lost 3 bases, and 6 bases had no gene match. This CDR3 has 15 residues. Germline V gene sequence: CDR1 SGHDT, CDR2 YYEEEE. The CDR3 region is CASSSSGTGAYGYTF. The CDR3 region has the DNA TGTGCCAGCAGCTCGTCCGGGACAGGGGCCTATGGCTACACCTTC.

V gene TRBV7-2 combines with J gene TRBJ2-1; 7 bases line up with TRBD1. This CDR3 is 14 amino acids long. Germline CDR1 and CDR2: SGHTA and FQGNSA. Unmatched junction bases numbered 5, after V lost 7 bases and J lost 2 bases. CDR3 in DNA: TGTGCCAGCACTTCGACAGGGACCTACAATGAGCAGTTCTTC. This codes for CASTSTGTYNEQFF.

J is TRBJ2-5 and V is TRBV7-8; 11 nucleotides agree with TRBD2. Germline lookup yields CDR1 SGHVS and CDR2 FQNEAQ. The J segment lost 3 bases and the V segment lost 5 bases, leaving 8 bases of the junction unmatched. The CDR3 is 16 amino acids. This CDR3 reads CASSHVLAGGEETQYF. The CDR3 DNA reads TGTGCCAGCAGCCACGTCTTAGCGGGGGGGGAAGAGACCCAGTACTTC.

This clone was counted between two and nine times. The chain joins TRBV10-3 to TRBJ2-1; a possible D gene is TRBD1 (6 bases). Trimming stripped 7 bases from V and 8 bases from J, with 18 bases between. Germline-derived CDR1 and CDR2 are ENHRY and SYGVKD. The CDR3 spans 14 residues. In nucleotides, the CDR3 is TGTGCCATCAAGGGTTCAGGGGTGGTCGATGAGCAGTTCTTC. Its translation is CAIKGSGVVDEQFF.

The chain combines TRBV15 with TRBJ2-2; D possibly corresponds to TRBD2 (6 bases). This CDR3 has 12 amino acids. V was shortened by 3 bases and J by 10 bases, with 9 bases between the two germline ends. Germline V gene data show CDR1 as LNHNV and CDR2 as YYDKDF (reference sequence). The CDR3 nucleotides read TGTGCCACCAGCAGGGGACTGGCGGAGCTGTTTTTT. This codes for CATSRGLAELFF.

This clone was counted between two and nine times. In DNA, the CDR3 is TGTGCCATCACCCGATCGGGGGGCGGCACTGAAGCTTTCTTT. Amino acids: CAITRSGGGTEAFF. This chain uses TRBV10-3 with TRBJ1-1; a possible D gene is TRBD1 (6 bases). This CDR3 comprises 14 residues. V lost 7 bases and J lost 4, with 16 bases in between. Germline CDR1 and CDR2: ENHRY and SYGVKD.

In its sample, this clone was seen once. The chain couples TRBV27 to TRBJ2-7; 13 bases line up with TRBD2. This CDR3 spans 17 amino acids. J gave up 2 bases and V 4 bases, and 8 bases lay outside the gene matches. Germline CDR1 and CDR2: MNHEY and SMNVEV (reference sequence). CDR3 in amino acids: CASSSKGGTSGTYEQYF. CDR3 in DNA: TGTGCCAGCAGTTCAAAGGGGGGGACTAGCGGGACCTACGAGCAGTACTTC.

CDR3 in DNA: TGTGCCAGCAGTCCTAGCGGGTCCCGCACAGATACGCAGTATTTT. Translating it yields CASSPSGSRTDTQYF. The rearrangement uses TRBV27 and TRBJ2-3; TRBD2 matches at 8 bases. This CDR3 is built from 15 residues. V lost 5 bases to trimming and J lost 1 base; unmatched junction nucleotides: 5. Germline V CDR1 and CDR2: MNHEY, SMNVEV (reference sequence).

The chain employs TRBV6-1 and TRBJ1-2, with 10 bases identical to TRBD1. Per the germline V gene, CDR1 is MNHNS and CDR2 is SASEGT. V shed 2 bases and J 8 bases; nucleotides not matched to a gene: 20. CDR3 length equals 19 residues. The CDR3 reads CASSETRRRWTGQGKGYTF. The CDR3, as DNA: TGTGCCAGCAGTGAAACACGAAGAAGGTGGACGGGACAGGGGAAGGGCTACACCTTC.

The gene calls are TRBV15 and TRBJ2-1; 8 bases fit TRBD2. This CDR3 contains 13 residues. J gave up 12 bases and V 0 bases, and 4 bases lay outside the gene matches. CDR1 LNHNV and CDR2 YYDKDF come from the germline V gene (reference sequence). The CDR3 DNA reads as TGTGCCACCAGCAGAGATGAGCGGGAGATGCAGTTCTTC. Amino acids: CATSRDEREMQFF.